The 23 T cell receptor beta chains in this list originate from one sample, sequenced in a study of graft-versus-host responses after intestinal transplantation. The method was immunoSEQ multiplex PCR; TCRdb's version includes in-frame clones alone and lacks a portion of them. This sample has approximately 9,600 clones; approximately 92% occur once, and the top ten carry approximately 3.8%. The sample here was PBMCs, taken 40 to 45 days after intestinal transplantation. Receptors originate from a human patient who received an intestinal transplant, so some T cells may come from the graft donor.

The V call is TRBV6-6, the J call TRBJ2-5; the D gene is possibly TRBD2 (6 bases). V was trimmed by 4 bases and J by 5 bases, leaving 14 bases between them. This CDR3 has 14 residues. Germline lookup yields CDR1 MNHNY and CDR2 SVGAGI (reference sequence). The DNA of the CDR3 is TGTGCCAGCAGTTTCGCTAGCGTAGGGGAGACCCAGTACTTC. This encodes CASSFASVGETQYF.

The V gene is TRBV10-2, the J gene TRBJ2-7; possible D gene TRBD1, 6 bases. This CDR3 has 18 residues. The germline CDR1 and CDR2 sequences are WSHSY and SAAADI. V shed 2 bases and J shed 7 bases, with 27 bases lying between them. In DNA form, the CDR3 reads TGCGCCAGCAGTGAGCCAACTACAGGGTTTAGGCTCTGGGGGGAGCAGTACTTC. Protein product: CASSEPTTGFRLWGEQYF.

V gene TRBV7-8 combines with J gene TRBJ1-2, with D uncertain. The CDR3 covers 14 residues. Germline V CDR1 and CDR2: SGHVS, FQNEAQ. V dropped 1 base and J dropped 3 bases, with 9 bases sitting between them. This CDR3 is CASSLGGSHYGYTF. CDR3 in DNA: TGTGCCAGCAGCTTAGGAGGGTCCCACTATGGCTACACCTTC.

This chain joins TRBV10-2 and TRBJ1-1; D possibly corresponds to TRBD1 (5 bases). V dropped 6 bases and J dropped 0 bases, with 14 bases sitting between them. The germline V gene has CDR1 WSHSY and CDR2 SAAADI. The CDR3 contains 15 residues. CDR3 DNA: TGCGCCAGCAGCGGGACGGCAGGCCTGAACACTGAAGCTTTCTTT. Residues: CASSGTAGLNTEAFF.

V gene TRBV4-1 combines with J gene TRBJ2-1, with TRBD2 matching 8 bases. J was trimmed by 5 bases and V by 0 bases; bases with no gene match: 12. Germline values: CDR1 MGHRA, CDR2 YSYEKL. The CDR3 runs 18 residues. The CDR3 DNA reads as TGCGCCAGCAGCCAAGATTCCGCCGCCGGGGGGGGGCACAATGAGCAGTTCTTC. Translated: CASSQDSAAGGGHNEQFF.

This clone occurred a few times. CDR3 sequence (DNA): TGTGCCAGCAGCGCTAGAGCCCTGGATCGGGATACGCAGTATTTT. Protein product: CASSARALDRDTQYF. The chain is built from TRBV7-2 and TRBJ2-3; D not resolved. V lost 5 bases and J lost 6, with 18 bases in between. Per the germline V gene, CDR1 is SGHTA and CDR2 is FQGNSA. The CDR3 spans 15 residues.

The chain has TRBV6-1 and TRBJ1-2; 7 bases align to TRBD1. Germline V CDR1 and CDR2: MNHNS, SASEGT. With V trimmed by 0 bases and J by 8 bases, 6 bases remained unmatched. The CDR3 length is 14 residues. The CDR3 here is CASSEAGQDLGYTF. CDR3 DNA sequence: TGTGCCAGCAGTGAAGCCGGACAGGACTTAGGCTACACCTTC.

The chain is built from TRBV6-4 and TRBJ1-1, with D tentatively TRBD1 (6 bases). Trimming left V 6 bases short and J 1 base short, with 9 bases between. The CDR3 is 13 residues long. Germline V gene sequence: CDR1 MRHNA, CDR2 SNTAGT. The CDR3 loop reads CASRMTGNTEAFF. The CDR3 nucleotides read TGTGCCAGCAGGATGACAGGGAACACTGAAGCTTTCTTT.

The rearrangement joins TRBV6-5 to TRBJ2-7; possibly TRBD2 for D (5 bases). The germline V and J ends were trimmed by 6 bases and 3 bases, with 12 bases remaining between them. Germline V CDR1 and CDR2: MNHEY, SVGAGI. The CDR3 is 13 residues long. The CDR3 loop is CASRAWEIYEQYF. The CDR3 region has the DNA TGTGCCAGCAGGGCTTGGGAGATCTACGAGCAGTACTTC.

This clone was recorded only once. The chain couples TRBV7-9 to TRBJ1-3, with 7 bases matching TRBD1. The CDR3 consists of 14 residues. Germline values: CDR1 SEHNR, CDR2 FQNEAQ (reference sequence). V lost 5 bases to trimming and J lost 8 bases; unmatched junction nucleotides: 9. The CDR3 here is CASSGRDSRDTIYF. The CDR3 DNA reads as TGTGCCAGCAGCGGCCGGGACAGTCGGGACACCATATATTTT.

With regard to this clone: The final CDR3 position lacks the conserved phenylalanine or tryptophan, pointing to a likely read error. The chain is built from TRBV11-2 and TRBJ2-7; perhaps TRBD1 as D (6 bases). CDR3 length equals 14 residues. V dropped 3 bases and J dropped 5 bases, with 14 bases sitting between them. CDR1 is SGHAT, CDR2 FQNNGV, per germline. CDR3 nucleotide sequence: TGTGCCAGCAGCTTGGTAGACAGGTTCCACGAGCAGTACCTC. Amino acids: CASSLVDRFHEQYL.

The chain recombines TRBV6-5 with TRBJ1-6; D gene ambiguous. Germline lookup yields CDR1 MNHEY and CDR2 SVGAGI. Deletions cut 6 bases from V and 3 bases from J, with 12 bases between. The CDR3 has 15 amino acids. CDR3 nucleotide sequence: TGTGCCAGCAGACCAGCCCCGATCTATAATTCACCCCTCCACTTT. Its protein product is CASRPAPIYNSPLHF.

The genes are TRBV28 and TRBJ2-7, with 7 bases aligning to TRBD1. The germline gives CDR1 MDHEN, CDR2 SYDVKM. The CDR3 extends over 14 amino acids. V lost 2 bases to trimming and J lost 4 bases; unmatched junction nucleotides: 5. The CDR3 DNA follows: TGTGCCAGCAGTTTAGGTCGCAGGGGGTACGAGCAGTACTTC. The encoded protein is CASSLGRRGYEQYF. The whole variable domain, remainder taken from reference TRBV28 and TRBJ2-7, is DVKVTQSSRYLVKRTGEKVFLECVQDMDHENMFWYRQDPGLGLRLIYFSYDVKMKEKGDIPEGYSVSREKKERFSLILESASTNQTSMYLCASSLGRRGYEQYFGPGTRLTVT.

The chain carries TRBV13 and TRBJ1-2, with D uncertain. This CDR3 is built from 14 residues. V was trimmed by 5 bases and J by 8 bases, leaving 18 bases between them. Germline CDR1 and CDR2: PRHDT and FYEKMQ (reference sequence). This CDR3 reads CASSPRAEPLGYTF. The CDR3 DNA sequence: TGTGCCAGCAGCCCCCGGGCTGAGCCCCTGGGCTACACCTTC.

The chain joins TRBV14 to TRBJ1-1; the D is unclear. The CDR3 has 18 amino acids. The V gene lost 1 base and the J gene lost 3 bases, with 21 bases spanning the gap. Germline V gene lookup returns CDR1 SGHDN and CDR2 FVKESK. The CDR3 is CASSQVSLWPWGYTEAFF. Written as DNA, the CDR3 is TGTGCCAGCAGCCAAGTCTCACTCTGGCCATGGGGATACACTGAAGCTTTCTTT.

This clone was detected only once. V is TRBV15 and J is TRBJ1-2; weak D call: TRBD1 (5 bases). Trimming cost V 3 bases and J 0 bases, with 11 bases left between them. Germline lookup yields CDR1 LNHNV and CDR2 YYDKDF (reference sequence). The length of the CDR3 is 15 residues. The CDR3 loop reads CATSSRGGTNYGYTF. The CDR3 nucleotides read TGTGCCACCAGCAGTCGGGGGGGTACTAACTATGGCTACACCTTC.

The chain employs TRBV7-3 and TRBJ2-1; 10 bases fit TRBD2. Germline CDR1 SGHTA, CDR2 FQGTGA. The CDR3 covers 16 residues. With V trimmed by 2 bases and J by 5 bases, 6 bases remained unmatched. CDR3 bases: TGTGCCAGCAGCTTACCCGGGACTAGCGTTAACAATGAGCAGTTCTTC. This encodes CASSLPGTSVNNEQFF.

The chain joins TRBV9 to TRBJ2-3, with D perhaps being TRBD1 or TRBD2 (5 bases each). The CDR3 sequence is 14 residues long. Trimming took off 4 bases at V and 5 bases at J, with 14 bases between the two ends. CDR1 is SGDLS and CDR2 is YYNGEE in the germline V gene. The CDR3 reads CASSTGTLRDTQYF. DNA for the CDR3: TGTGCCAGCAGCACCGGGACCTTAAGAGATACGCAGTATTTT.

J is TRBJ1-2 and V is TRBV9, with 7 bases aligning to TRBD1. V lost 4 bases, J lost 5 bases, and 14 bases stayed unmatched. Germline CDR1 and CDR2: SGDLS and YYNGEE. CDR3 length: 16 residues. The CDR3 DNA is TGTGCCAGCAGCTCCCCCTATCTCGGGACAGATTATGGCTACACCTTC. Protein sequence: CASSSPYLGTDYGYTF.

This sequence joins TRBV5-6 and TRBJ1-1; TRBD1 matches at 9 bases. Trimming cost V 4 bases and J 1 base; bases outside gene matches: 2. The CDR3 extends over 14 amino acids. Germline V gene sequence: CDR1 SGHDT, CDR2 YYEEEE. The CDR3 is CASSRGQGNTEAFF. The CDR3 nucleotides are TGTGCCAGCAGCAGGGGACAGGGGAACACTGAAGCTTTCTTT.

The chain couples TRBV7-8 to TRBJ1-6; D is uncertain. CDR3 length: 17 residues. Germline assignment: CDR1 SGHVS and CDR2 FQNEAQ. V lost 5 bases and J 7 bases, leaving 21 bases between the germline ends. For the CDR3, the DNA is TGTGCCAGCAGCCCCCTAACAACGATGGTAGGCAATTCACCCCTCCACTTT. Translation gives CASSPLTTMVGNSPLHF.

This chain links TRBV19 with TRBJ1-5; D uncertain. V was cut by 1 base and J by 0 bases, with 10 bases left in between. CDR1 is LNHDA and CDR2 is SQIVND in the germline V gene (reference sequence). The CDR3 length is 16 residues. This CDR3 reads CASSIGPSNSNQPQHF. CDR3 coding DNA: TGTGCCAGTAGTATAGGACCTTCAAATAGCAATCAGCCCCAGCATTTT.

Only one count was recorded for this clone. V gene TRBV11-1 combines with J gene TRBJ1-1, with 8 positions matching TRBD1. CDR1 is SGHAT and CDR2 is FQDESV in the germline V gene (reference sequence). The CDR3 is made up of 14 amino acids. With V trimmed by 1 base and J by 5 bases, 3 bases remained unmatched. CDR3 nucleotides: TGTGCCAGCAGCTTAGGGACAGGGTGGACTGAAGCTTTCTTT. Its translation is CASSLGTGWTEAFF.